The rows below give T cell receptor beta chains drawn from one sample of a study of cytomegalovirus exposure and HLA in healthy donors. Method: immunoSEQ multiplex PCR; TCRdb's copy keeps in-frame clones and lacks some. Among some 98,000 clones listed, 70% to 90% were seen once. Sequencing input: PBMCs. The receptors derive from a woman aged 25 to 39 in good health and CMV-seronegative. CDR3s include the opening cysteine and the closing phenylalanine or tryptophan. The order of the fields is clone size, J gene, D gene, V gene, CDR3 DNA, CDR3 protein. A D gene is named only where the DNA matches it firmly. Clone size is shown for a subset of rows, as once, few, many or a class of expanded clone.

>-|TRBJ1-5|-|TRBV28
TGTGCCAGCAGTTTGGCTGCGGATAGCAATCAGCCCCAGCATTTT
CASSLAADSNQPQHF
>-|TRBJ2-7|TRBD2|TRBV2
TGTGCCAGCAAGCGGGAGTACAACGAGCAGTACTTC
CASKREYNEQYF
>once|TRBJ2-7|-|TRBV27
TGTGCCAGCAGTTTAATCAGGGGTTGGGACGAGCAGTACTTC
CASSLIRGWDEQYF
>-|TRBJ2-1|TRBD2|TRBV4-3
TGCGCCAGCAGCCAAGATCCGGGGGGGACTAGCGGACGCAATGAGCAGTTCTTC
CASSQDPGGTSGRNEQFF
>-|TRBJ2-5|-|TRBV14
TGTGCCAGCAGCCCCGATTTGGGGCAGACCCAGTACTTC
CASSPDLGQTQYF
>-|TRBJ1-5|TRBD1|TRBV28
TGTGCCAGCACCTCAGGGGGCGGCCAGCCCCAGCATTTT
CASTSGGGQPQHF
>-|TRBJ1-2|TRBD1|TRBV28
TGTGCCAGCAGGGGACAGGGGGAGTATGGCTACACCTTC
CASRGQGEYGYTF
>-|TRBJ2-2|TRBD2|TRBV7-7
TGTGCCAGCAGCCCACGAGCGGGGGGGAACACCGGGGAGCTGTTTTTT
CASSPRAGGNTGELFF
>-|TRBJ1-2|-|TRBV5-1
TGCGCCAGCAGCTTGGACCCGAGGCGCCTTGGAGTTGGCTACACCTTC
CASSLDPRRLGVGYTF
>-|TRBJ1-5|-|TRBV28
TGTGCCAGCAGGCAAGGAGATCAGCCCCAGCATTTT
CASRQGDQPQHF
>-|TRBJ2-7|-|TRBV2
TGTGCCAGCAGGGGGGTCGAACTAGCATACGAGCAGTACTTC
CASRGVELAYEQYF
>-|TRBJ1-5|-|TRBV7-2
TGTGCCAGCAGCTTAGAAGCAGGGCCGCGACCCCAGCATTTT
CASSLEAGPRPQHF
>-|TRBJ2-2|-|TRBV9
TGTGCCAGCAGCGTAGAACCGGGAACCGGGGAGCTGTTTTTT
CASSVEPGTGELFF